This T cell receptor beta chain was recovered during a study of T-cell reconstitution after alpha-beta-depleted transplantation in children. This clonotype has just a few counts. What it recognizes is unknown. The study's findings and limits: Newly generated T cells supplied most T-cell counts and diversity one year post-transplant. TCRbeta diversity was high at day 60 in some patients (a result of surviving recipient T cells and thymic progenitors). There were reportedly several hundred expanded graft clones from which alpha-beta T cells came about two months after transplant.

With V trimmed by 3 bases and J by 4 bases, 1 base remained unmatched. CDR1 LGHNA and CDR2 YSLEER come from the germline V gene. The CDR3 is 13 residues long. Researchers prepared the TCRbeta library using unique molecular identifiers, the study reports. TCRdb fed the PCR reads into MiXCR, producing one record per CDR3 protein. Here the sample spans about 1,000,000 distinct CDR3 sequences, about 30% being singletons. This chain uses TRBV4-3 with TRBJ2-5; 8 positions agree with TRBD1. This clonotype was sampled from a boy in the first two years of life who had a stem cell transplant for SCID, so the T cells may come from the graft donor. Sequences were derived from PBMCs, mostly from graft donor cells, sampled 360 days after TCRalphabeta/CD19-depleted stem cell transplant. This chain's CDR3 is CASSQDRAETQYF. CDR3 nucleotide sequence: TGCGCCAGCAGCCAGGACAGGGCAGAGACCCAGTACTTC.